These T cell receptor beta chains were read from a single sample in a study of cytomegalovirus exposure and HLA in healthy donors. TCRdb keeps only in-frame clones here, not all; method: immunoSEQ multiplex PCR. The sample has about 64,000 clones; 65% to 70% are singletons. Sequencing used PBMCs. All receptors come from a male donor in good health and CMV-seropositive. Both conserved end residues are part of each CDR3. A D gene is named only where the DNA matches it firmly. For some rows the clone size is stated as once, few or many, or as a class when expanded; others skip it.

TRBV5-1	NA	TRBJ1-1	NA	CASSPRGWTEAFF	TGCGCCAGCAGCCCCCGGGGGTGGACTGAAGCTTTCTTT
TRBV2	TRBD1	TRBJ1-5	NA	CASTKGQGALIGQPQHF	TGTGCCAGCACTAAGGGACAGGGGGCGCTTATCGGCCAGCCCCAGCATTTT
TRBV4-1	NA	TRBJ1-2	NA	CASSQVVGLYGYTF	TGCGCCAGCAGCCAAGTCGTCGGACTTTATGGCTACACCTTC
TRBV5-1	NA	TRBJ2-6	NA	CASSLSSGANVLTF	TGCGCCAGCAGCCTTAGCTCTGGGGCCAACGTCCTGACTTTC
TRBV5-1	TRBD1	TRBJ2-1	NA	CASSLDRAGFNEQFF	TGCGCCAGCAGCCTTGACAGGGCTGGATTTAATGAGCAGTTCTTC
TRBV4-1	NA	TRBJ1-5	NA	CASSQEARGQPQHF	TGCGCCAGCAGCCAAGAGGCTAGAGGTCAGCCCCAGCATTTT
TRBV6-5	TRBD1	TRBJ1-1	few	CASSYGQGDTEAFF	TGTGCCAGCAGTTACGGGCAGGGGGACACTGAAGCTTTCTTT
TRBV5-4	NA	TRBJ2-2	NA	CASSLTASNTGELFF	TGTGCCAGCAGCTTGACAGCCTCGAACACCGGGGAGCTGTTTTTT
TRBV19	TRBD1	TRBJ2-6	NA	CASYSPLRGRGANVLTF	TGTGCCAGTTACTCACCTCTCAGGGGGCGTGGGGCCAACGTCCTGACTTTC
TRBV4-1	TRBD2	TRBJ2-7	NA	CASSPGLAGGHRGEQYF	TGCGCCAGCAGCCCCGGACTAGCGGGGGGCCACCGGGGAGAGCAGTACTTC
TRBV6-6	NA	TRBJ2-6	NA	CASSYATITGANVLTF	TGTGCCAGCAGTTACGCCACAATAACTGGGGCCAACGTCCTGACTTTC
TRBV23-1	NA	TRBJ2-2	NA	CASKEGGTANTGELFF	TGCGCCAGCAAAGAAGGCGGGACGGCGAACACCGGGGAGCTGTTTTTT
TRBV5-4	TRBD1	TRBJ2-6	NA	CASSPDRTGANVLTF	TGTGCCAGCAGCCCGGACAGGACTGGGGCCAACGTCCTGACTTTC
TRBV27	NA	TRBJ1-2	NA	CASSLGAGDGYTF	TGTGCCAGCAGTTTGGGGGCAGGGGATGGCTACACCTTC
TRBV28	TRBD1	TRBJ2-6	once	CASSLMGTGGFGANVLTF	TGTGCCAGCAGTTTAATGGGGACAGGCGGGTTTGGGGCCAACGTCCTGACTTTC
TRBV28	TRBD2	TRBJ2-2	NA	CASRPGLAGELFF	TGTGCCAGCAGACCTGGACTAGCTGGGGAGCTGTTTTTT
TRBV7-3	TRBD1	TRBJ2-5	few	CASSFLGQGETQYF	TGTGCCAGCAGCTTTCTTGGACAGGGTGAGACCCAGTACTTC
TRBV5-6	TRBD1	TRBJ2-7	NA	CASSGPGQGQSYEQYF	TGTGCCAGCAGCGGACCGGGACAGGGCCAGTCCTACGAGCAGTACTTC
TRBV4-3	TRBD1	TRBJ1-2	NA	CASSHDRAGYTF	TGCGCCAGCAGCCATGACAGGGCGGGCTACACCTTC
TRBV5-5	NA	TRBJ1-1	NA	CASRWGVNTEAFF	TGTGCCAGCAGGTGGGGAGTGAACACTGAAGCTTTCTTT
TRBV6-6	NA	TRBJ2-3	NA	CASKAGATDTQYF	TGTGCCAGCAAGGCGGGGGCCACAGATACGCAGTATTTT
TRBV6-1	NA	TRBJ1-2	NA	CASSEAWTENYGYTF	TGTGCCAGCAGTGAAGCTTGGACAGAGAACTATGGCTACACCTTC
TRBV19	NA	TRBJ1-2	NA	CASSTGVSNYGYTF	TGTGCCAGTAGTACAGGGGTTTCTAACTATGGCTACACCTTC
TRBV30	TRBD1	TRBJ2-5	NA	CAWRGDRLQGTQYF	TGTGCCTGGAGAGGGGACAGGCTGCAGGGGACCCAGTACTTC
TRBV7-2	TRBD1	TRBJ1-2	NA	CASSLTGTGDYGYTF	TGTGCCAGCAGCTTGACTGGGACAGGAGACTATGGCTACACCTTC
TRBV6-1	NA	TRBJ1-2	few	CASSTGTNYGYTF	TGTGCCAGCAGTACCGGGACAAATTATGGCTACACCTTC
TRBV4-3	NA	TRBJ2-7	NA	CASSQVLGSYEQYF	TGCGCCAGCAGCCAAGTACTCGGGTCCTACGAGCAGTACTTC
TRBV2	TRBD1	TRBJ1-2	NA	CASSEGGQVYGYTF	TGTGCCAGCAGTGAAGGAGGACAGGTTTATGGCTACACCTTC
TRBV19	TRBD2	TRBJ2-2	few	CASSIFSGRTGELFF	TGTGCCAGTAGTATATTTAGCGGGAGGACCGGGGAGCTGTTTTTT
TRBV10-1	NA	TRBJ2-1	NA	CASSESYLGLPLQEQFF	TGCGCCAGCAGTGAGTCTTATCTTGGACTGCCCCTTCAGGAGCAGTTCTTC
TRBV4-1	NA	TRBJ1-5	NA	CASSQVGGILGNQPQHF	TGCGCCAGCAGCCAAGTGGGAGGGATTTTGGGCAATCAGCCCCAGCATTTT
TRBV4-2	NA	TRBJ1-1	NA	CASSHEQGLSTEAFF	TGTGCCAGCAGCCATGAACAGGGTCTTAGCACTGAAGCTTTCTTT
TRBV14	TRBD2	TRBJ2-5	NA	CASSSSTLAGTGQYF	TGTGCCAGCAGCTCCTCCACTTTAGCGGGAACGGGCCAGTACTTC
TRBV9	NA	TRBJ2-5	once	CASSVEGAYQETQYF	TGTGCCAGCAGCGTAGAGGGAGCGTATCAAGAGACCCAGTACTTC
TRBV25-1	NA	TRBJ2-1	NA	CASSEFGSLGQFF	TGTGCCAGCAGTGAGTTCGGGTCCCTCGGGCAGTTCTTC
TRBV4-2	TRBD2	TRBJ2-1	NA	CASSHREIGGLAGGNEQFF	TGTGCCAGCAGCCACCGTGAAATAGGTGGACTAGCGGGAGGGAATGAGCAGTTCTTC
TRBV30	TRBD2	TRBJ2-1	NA	CAWTSGSRYNEQFF	TGTGCCTGGACAAGCGGGAGTCGCTACAATGAGCAGTTCTTC
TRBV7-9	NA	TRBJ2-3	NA	CASSLPGNTDTQYF	TGTGCCAGCAGCTTACCCGGGAACACAGATACGCAGTATTTT
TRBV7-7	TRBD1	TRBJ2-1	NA	CASSPQGLGYNEQFF	TGTGCCAGCAGCCCACAGGGGTTGGGATACAATGAGCAGTTCTTC
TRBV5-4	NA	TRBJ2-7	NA	CASSFGHKYEQYF	TGTGCCAGCAGCTTTGGACATAAGTACGAGCAGTACTTC
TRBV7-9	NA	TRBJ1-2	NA	CSSSQDTAGYTF	TGTTCCAGCAGCCAAGACACGGCCGGCTACACCTTC
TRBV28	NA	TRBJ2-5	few	CATHAGNGETQYF	TGTGCTACACACGCAGGGAACGGAGAGACCCAGTACTTC
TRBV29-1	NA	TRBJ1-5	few	CSVGTGDQPQHF	TGCAGCGTTGGCACAGGCGATCAGCCCCAGCATTTT
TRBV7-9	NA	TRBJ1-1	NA	CASSLGGGGGTEAFF	TGTGCCAGCAGCTTGGGGGGGGGAGGGGGCACTGAAGCTTTCTTT
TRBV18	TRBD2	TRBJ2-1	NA	CASSPGTSSEQFF	TGTGCCAGCTCACCTGGGACTAGCAGTGAGCAGTTCTTC
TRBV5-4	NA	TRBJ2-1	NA	CASHRDFAYNEQFF	TGTGCCAGCCACCGGGACTTTGCCTACAATGAGCAGTTCTTC
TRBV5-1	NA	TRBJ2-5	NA	CASSSTGQWQETQYF	TGCGCCAGCAGCTCGACCGGACAGTGGCAAGAGACCCAGTACTTC
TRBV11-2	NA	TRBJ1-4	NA	CASSRRRRENEKLFF	TGTGCCAGCAGCCGCAGGCGGCGGGAGAATGAAAAACTGTTTTTT
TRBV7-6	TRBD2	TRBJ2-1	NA	CASSPRVGTSGTYEQFF	TGTGCCAGCAGCCCGAGGGTTGGGACTAGCGGGACCTATGAGCAGTTCTTC